The clone carrying this T cell receptor (beta chain) was picked up many times. The CDR3 runs to 13 residues. V shed 9 bases, J shed 4 bases, and the junction held 7 bases outside the gene matches. From RNA transcripts, TCR beta CDR3 regions were amplified. The TCR CDR3 was amplified in a first-round RT-PCR using the HTBI primer set. Each CDR3 protein gets one entry after TCRdb re-called the multiplex PCR reads with MiXCR. The sample carries over 350,000 distinct CDR3 sequences, roughly 13% recorded once. These data originate in a study of T cells in Graves' hyperthyroidism and ophthalmopathy. This chain connects TRBV12-3 or TRBV12-4 to TRBJ2-3; 7 bases line up with TRBD2. The clonotype originates from a man aged 45-60 years with Graves' ophthalmopathy. Material for sequencing was blood. For the CDR3, the DNA is TGTGCCAGTTATCTAGCGGTAGCAGATACGCAGTATTTT. Residues: CASYLAVADTQYF.